This TCR beta chain was retrieved from a study of T-cell memory formation after mild COVID-19. CDR1 is SGHNT and CDR2 is YENEEA in the germline V gene. This CDR3 is 13 amino acids long. The V and J ends lost 4 bases and 7 bases respectively, with 10 bases between them. TCRdb ran MiXCR on the 5' RACE reads and lists one entry per CDR3 protein. Of roughly 350,000 distinct CDR3 sequences in the sample, approximately 29% were seen once. Material for sequencing was PBMCs or a T cell subset sorted from them (not recorded which). This TCR came from an adult woman who had mild COVID-19 (a few samples of this study predate the infection). Cell type and time point are not known. J is TRBJ2-2 and V is TRBV11-3; no clear D. The CDR3 sequence is CASSSTLGGELFF. DNA of the CDR3: TGTGCCAGCAGCTCCACTCTGGGCGGGGAGCTGTTTTTT.